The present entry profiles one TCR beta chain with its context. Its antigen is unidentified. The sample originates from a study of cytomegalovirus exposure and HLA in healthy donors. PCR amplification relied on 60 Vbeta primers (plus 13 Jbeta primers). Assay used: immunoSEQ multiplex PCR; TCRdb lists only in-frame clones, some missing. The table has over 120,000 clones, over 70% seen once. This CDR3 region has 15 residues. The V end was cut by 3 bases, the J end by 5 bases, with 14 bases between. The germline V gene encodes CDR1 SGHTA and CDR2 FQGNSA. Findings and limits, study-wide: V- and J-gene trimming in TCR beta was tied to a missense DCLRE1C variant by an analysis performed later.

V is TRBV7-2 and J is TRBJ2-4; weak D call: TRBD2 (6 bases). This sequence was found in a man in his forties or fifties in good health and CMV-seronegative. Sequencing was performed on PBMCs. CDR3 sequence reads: CASSFAGSLQNIQYF. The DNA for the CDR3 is TGTGCCAGCAGCTTTGCGGGGTCCCTCCAAAACATTCAGTACTTC.